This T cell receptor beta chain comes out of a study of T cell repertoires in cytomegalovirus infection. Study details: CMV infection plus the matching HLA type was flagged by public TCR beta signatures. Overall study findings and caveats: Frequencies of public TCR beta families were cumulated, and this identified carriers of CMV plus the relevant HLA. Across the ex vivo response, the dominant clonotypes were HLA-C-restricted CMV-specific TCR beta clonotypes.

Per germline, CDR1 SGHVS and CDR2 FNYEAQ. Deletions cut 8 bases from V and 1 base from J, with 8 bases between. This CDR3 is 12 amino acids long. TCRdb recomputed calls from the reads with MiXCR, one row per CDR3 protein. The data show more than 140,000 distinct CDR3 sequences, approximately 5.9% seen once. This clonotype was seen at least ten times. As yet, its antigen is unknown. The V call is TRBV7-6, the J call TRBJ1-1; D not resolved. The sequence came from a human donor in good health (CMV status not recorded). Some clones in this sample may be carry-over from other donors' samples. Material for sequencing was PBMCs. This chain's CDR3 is CASLNRNTEAFF. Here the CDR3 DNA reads TGTGCCAGCCTAAACAGGAACACTGAAGCTTTCTTT.